This T cell receptor (beta chain) was documented in a study of cytomegalovirus exposure and HLA in healthy donors. Findings and limits, study-wide: TCR beta sequences numbering more than 15,000 were associated with HLA alleles at 0.05 false discovery rate in a later analysis. Among TCR beta chains, those listed as cytomegalovirus-associated numbered approximately 150. By HLA locus, TCR association rates varied in a later analysis, with DRB1 showing the most and HLA-C the fewest.

PCR primers comprised 60 Vbeta and 13 Jbeta primers. Sequenced by immunoSEQ multiplex PCR; TCRdb stores in-frame clones only, minus some. The data show roughly 130,000 clones, about 80% seen once. Each donor was nominally healthy when sampled (though unrecorded immune exposures were likely). Remarks on this clone: Its target is unknown.

CDR3 length equals 15 residues. Germline V CDR1 and CDR2: SNHLY, FYNNEI. The junction had 6 bases not matched to a gene; V was cut back by 7 bases and J by 4 bases. V usage is TRBV2 and J usage is TRBJ2-1, with TRBD2 identical over 11 bases. The sequenced material came from PBMCs. The TCR originated in a man aged 40-55 years in good health and CMV-seronegative. CDR3 sequence: CASIQTSGTYNEQFF. CDR3 DNA: TGTGCCAGCATTCAGACTAGCGGGACATACAATGAGCAGTTCTTC.